The text below deals with one T cell receptor (beta chain). This sample stems from a study of blood T cells in healthy people across ages. The CDR3 contains 17 residues. The trim removed 7 bases at V and 9 bases at J, leaving 18 bases unmatched. The germline V gene encodes CDR1 MNHEY and CDR2 SVGEGT. For the second PCR, which ran for roughly 6 to 11 cycles, a sample-barcoded 5' primer and a J-beta primer mix were used. Researchers report that a template-switch adaptor with 12 random nucleotides tagged each cDNA molecule. Via MiXCR, TCRdb re-called the 5' RACE reads, giving one row per CDR3 protein. Seen here are some 560,000 distinct CDR3 sequences, about 29% observed once, and the top ten hold approximately 3.5%. These sequences were also reported in another study, on T cells of mothers and their children. Per that study: The sample comes from eight to ten healthy Caucasian donors: mothers and children. Each child contributed about 3 million TCR beta CDR3 reads, while each mother contributed over 10 million.

The chain combines TRBV6-2 or TRBV6-3 with TRBJ2-1; 10 bases match TRBD1. Sequencing input: blood. The sequence was collected from a boy between 2 and 10 years old in good health. CDR3 region: CASNPPSGTGASGEQFF. The CDR3, as DNA: TGTGCCAGCAACCCTCCCTCCGGGACAGGGGCCTCGGGTGAGCAGTTCTTC.